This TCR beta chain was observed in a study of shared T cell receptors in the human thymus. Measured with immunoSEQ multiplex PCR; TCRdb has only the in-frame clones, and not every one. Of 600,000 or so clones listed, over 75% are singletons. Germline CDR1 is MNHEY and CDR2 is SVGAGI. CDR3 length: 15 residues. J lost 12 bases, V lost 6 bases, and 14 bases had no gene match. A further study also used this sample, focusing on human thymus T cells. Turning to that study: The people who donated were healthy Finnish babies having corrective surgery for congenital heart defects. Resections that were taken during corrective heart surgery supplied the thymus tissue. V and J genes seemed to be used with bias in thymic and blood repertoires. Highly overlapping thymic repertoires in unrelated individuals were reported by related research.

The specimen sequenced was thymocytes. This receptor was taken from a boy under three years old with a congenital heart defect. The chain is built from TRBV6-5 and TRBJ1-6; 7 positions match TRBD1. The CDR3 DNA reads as TGTGCCAGCAGCTCCCACAGGGGAGTTGGTGAACCCCTCCACTTT. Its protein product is CASSSHRGVGEPLHF.